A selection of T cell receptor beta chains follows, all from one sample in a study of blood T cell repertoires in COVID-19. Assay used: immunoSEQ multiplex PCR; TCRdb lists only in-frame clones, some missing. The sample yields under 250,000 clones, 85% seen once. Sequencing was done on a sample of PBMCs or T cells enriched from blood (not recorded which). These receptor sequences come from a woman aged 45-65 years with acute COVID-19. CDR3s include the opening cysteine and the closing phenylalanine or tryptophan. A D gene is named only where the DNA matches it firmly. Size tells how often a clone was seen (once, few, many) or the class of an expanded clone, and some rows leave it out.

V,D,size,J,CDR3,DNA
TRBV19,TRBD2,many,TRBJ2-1,CASSIASGYNEQFF,TGTGCCAGTAGTATCGCTAGCGGCTACAATGAGCAGTTCTTC
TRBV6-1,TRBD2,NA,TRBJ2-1,CASSEEDGERGGRNEQFF,TGTGCCAGCAGTGAAGAAGACGGCGAGCGGGGGGGCCGGAATGAGCAGTTCTTC
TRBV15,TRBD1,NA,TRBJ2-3,CATSSPGQGPDTQYF,TGTGCCACCAGCAGTCCGGGACAGGGCCCAGATACGCAGTATTTT
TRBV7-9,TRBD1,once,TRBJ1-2,CASSFDRGPGSGYGYTF,TGTGCCAGCAGCTTTGACAGGGGGCCAGGGTCGGGCTATGGCTACACCTTC
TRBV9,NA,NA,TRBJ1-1,CASSVAQVGNTEAFF,TGTGCCAGCAGCGTAGCACAGGTAGGGAACACTGAAGCTTTCTTT
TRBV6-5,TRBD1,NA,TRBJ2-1,CASSSGQGVSRFF,TGTGCCAGCAGCTCGGGACAGGGGGTATCTCGGTTCTTC
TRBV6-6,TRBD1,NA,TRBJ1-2,CASSHGQDHYGYTF,TGTGCCAGCAGTCACGGACAGGATCACTATGGCTACACCTTC
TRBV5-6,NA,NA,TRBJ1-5,CASSFAGVRDNQPQHF,TGTGCCAGCAGCTTCGCGGGGGTTCGGGACAATCAGCCCCAGCATTTT
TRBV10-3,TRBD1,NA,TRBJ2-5,CAISGPGQGGIETQYF,TGTGCCATCAGTGGACCAGGACAGGGCGGTATAGAGACCCAGTACTTC
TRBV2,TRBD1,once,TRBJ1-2,CASSAETGSLTSNYGYTF,TGTGCCAGCAGTGCAGAGACAGGGTCCCTTACCTCTAACTATGGCTACACCTTC
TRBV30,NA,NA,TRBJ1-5,CAWSATGTQPQHF,TGTGCCTGGAGTGCCACAGGGACTCAGCCCCAGCATTTT
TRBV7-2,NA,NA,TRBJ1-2,CASSLVGGLRGGYTF,TGTGCCAGCAGCTTAGTTGGGGGCCTGAGGGGAGGCTACACCTTC
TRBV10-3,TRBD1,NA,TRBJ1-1,CAISLGGQRPNTEAFF,TGTGCCATCAGTTTGGGGGGACAGAGACCGAACACTGAAGCTTTCTTT
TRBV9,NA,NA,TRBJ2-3,CASSAPRITDTQYF,TGTGCCAGCAGCGCACCTAGAATCACAGATACGCAGTATTTT
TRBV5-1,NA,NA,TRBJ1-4,CASSLGAGNPNEKLFF,TGCGCCAGCAGCTTGGGGGCCGGGAATCCAAATGAAAAACTGTTTTTT
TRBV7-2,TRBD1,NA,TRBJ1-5,CASSLRTGDQPQHF,TGTGCCAGCAGCTTAAGGACAGGGGACCAGCCCCAGCATTTT
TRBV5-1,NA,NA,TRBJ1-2,CASSFDSSYTF,TGCGCCAGCAGTTTTGACAGCTCCTACACCTTC
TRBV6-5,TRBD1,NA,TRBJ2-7,CASSLTGGSYEQYF,TGTGCCAGCAGCCTGACAGGGGGGTCCTACGAGCAGTACTTC
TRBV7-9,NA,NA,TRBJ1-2,CASSFEGGRSGYTF,TGTGCCAGCAGCTTCGAGGGAGGTCGGAGTGGCTACACCTTC
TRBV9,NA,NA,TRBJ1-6,CASSVNRAGSYNSPLHF,TGTGCCAGCAGCGTGAACAGGGCCGGGTCCTATAATTCACCCCTCCACTTT
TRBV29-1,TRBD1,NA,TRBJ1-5,CSVAGQGGNQPQHF,TGCAGCGTTGCTGGACAGGGGGGCAATCAGCCCCAGCATTTT
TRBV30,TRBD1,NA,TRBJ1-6,CAWRGDRDNSPLHF,TGTGCCTGGAGGGGAGACAGGGATAATTCACCCCTCCACTTT
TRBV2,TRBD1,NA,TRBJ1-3,CASSLQGSPGNTIYF,TGTGCCAGCAGTCTACAGGGGTCCCCTGGAAACACCATATATTTT
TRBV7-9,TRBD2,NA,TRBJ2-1,CASRGLAGSSYNEQFF,TGTGCCAGCAGGGGACTAGCGGGGAGCTCCTACAATGAGCAGTTCTTC
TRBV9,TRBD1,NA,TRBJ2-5,CASSVAPQGAGETQYF,TGTGCCAGCAGCGTAGCTCCCCAGGGGGCAGGTGAGACCCAGTACTTC
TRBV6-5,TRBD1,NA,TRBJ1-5,CASSPRQGRQPQHF,TGTGCCAGCAGCCCCCGACAGGGAAGACAGCCCCAGCATTTT
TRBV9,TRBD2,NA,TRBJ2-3,CASSPRGSGASDTQYF,TGTGCCAGCAGCCCTCGGGGTAGCGGGGCATCAGATACGCAGTATTTT
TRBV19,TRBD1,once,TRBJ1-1,CASSKDRGITEAFF,TGTGCCAGTAGTAAAGACAGGGGGATCACTGAAGCTTTCTTT
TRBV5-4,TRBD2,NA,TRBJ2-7,CASSTGQRKTSGGLYEQYF,TGTGCCAGCAGTACCGGACAGCGAAAAACTAGCGGGGGGCTCTACGAGCAGTACTTC
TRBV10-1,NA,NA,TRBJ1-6,CASSARNSPLHF,TGCGCCAGCAGTGCCCGGAATTCACCCCTCCACTTT
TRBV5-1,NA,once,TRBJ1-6,CASSLVPGADLNSPLHF,TGCGCCAGCAGCTTGGTTCCCGGAGCCGATCTTAATTCACCCCTCCACTTT
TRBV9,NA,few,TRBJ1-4,CASSPADRRNEKLFF,TGTGCCAGCAGCCCAGCGGACAGACGTAATGAAAAACTGTTTTTT
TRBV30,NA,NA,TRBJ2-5,CAWSPPPGGRATQYF,TGTGCCTGGAGTCCCCCTCCTGGGGGGAGAGCGACCCAGTACTTC
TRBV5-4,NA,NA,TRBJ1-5,CASSLGQNQPQHF,TGTGCCAGCAGCTTGGGACAGAATCAGCCCCAGCATTTT
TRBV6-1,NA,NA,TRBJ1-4,CASSDGGGREKLFF,TGTGCCAGCAGTGACGGGGGGGGGCGTGAAAAACTGTTTTTT
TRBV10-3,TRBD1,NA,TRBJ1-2,CAISNPQGNYGYTF,TGTGCCATCAGTAACCCACAGGGGAACTATGGCTACACCTTC
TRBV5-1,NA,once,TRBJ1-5,CASSPNSGDQPQHF,TGCGCCAGCAGCCCAAACTCGGGGGATCAGCCCCAGCATTTT